These 32 T cell receptor beta chains were sequenced from one sample in a study of beta chain features in type 1 diabetes (dated by TCRdb to 2016 to 2019). The method was the immunoSEQ multiplex PCR assay. The entire isolated RNA was reverse transcribed using the High Capacity cDNA Reverse Transcription Kit, and thus expressed TCRB transcripts were sequenced. TCRdb's version of the immuneACCESS table is confined to in-frame rearrangements and falls short of the full clone set. An unresolved V gene accounts for under half of the shortfall where checked; the remainder is of unknown origin. This sample comprises hundreds of thousands of clones, around 15% of them detected only once. The top ten hold roughly 0.098% of the sample. Sequencing used naive CD4+ T cells from blood. This sample's cell subset or site label indicates: true naive CD4+ T cells. The receptors shown here come from a man between 18 and 29 years old in good health.

With respect to this clone: The identical CDR3 is also encoded by other nucleotide sequences in the sample. This rearrangement joins TRBV20-1 to TRBJ1-1; D is ambiguous. Germline values: CDR1 DFQATT, CDR2 SNEGSKA (reference sequence). With 5 bases removed from V and 5 bases from J, the gap between germline ends came to 6 bases. This CDR3 region has 10 residues. Here the CDR3 reads CSALGTEAFF. CDR3 bases: TGCAGTGCTCTTGGGACTGAAGCTTTCTTT.

CDR3 nucleotides: TGTGCCAGCAGTGCCCGACAGGTGCGAAGCTACAATGAGCAGTTCTTC. Residues: CASSARQVRSYNEQFF. The rearrangement links TRBV27 to TRBJ2-1; D possibly corresponds to TRBD1 (6 bases). V was pared by 5 bases and J by 3 bases, with 17 bases between. The CDR3 has 16 residues. CDR1 and CDR2 (germline): MNHEY, SMNVEV (reference sequence).

This chain connects TRBV28 to TRBJ2-5, with 9 bases lining up with TRBD1. The CDR3 is 16 amino acids. V shed 5 bases and J 7 bases; nucleotides not matched to a gene: 14. CDR1 is MDHEN, CDR2 SYDVKM, per germline. CDR3 coding DNA: TGTGCCAGCAGTCTCACGGGACAGGGAACTTTGGGGACCCAGTACTTC. Its translation is CASSLTGQGTLGTQYF.

This clone was detected only a few times. The DNA for the CDR3 is TGCAGTGCTAGAGTAGACAGTGAAGCTTTCTTT. This gives the protein CSARVDSEAFF. V usage is TRBV20-1 and J usage is TRBJ1-1; TRBD1 is a possible D gene (5 bases). CDR3 length equals 11 residues. The V end was cut by 1 base, the J end by 7 bases, with 7 bases between. Germline-derived CDR1 and CDR2 are DFQATT and SNEGSKA (reference sequence).

The chain recombines TRBV28 with TRBJ1-1; 10 bases match TRBD1. This CDR3 contains 16 residues. The ends lost 3 bases at V and 6 bases at J; junction bases unmatched: 10. CDR1 is MDHEN and CDR2 is SYDVKM in the germline V gene. CDR3 nucleotides: TGTGCCAGCAGTTTTTTGGCGGGACAGGGGATCGCTGAAGCTTTCTTT. Its translation is CASSFLAGQGIAEAFF. Based on the CDR3 plus reference TRBV28 and TRBJ1-1, the full variable domain is DVKVTQSSRYLVKRTGEKVFLECVQDMDHENMFWYRQDPGLGLRLIYFSYDVKMKEKGDIPEGYSVSREKKERFSLILESASTNQTSMYLCASSFLAGQGIAEAFFGQGTRLTVV.

The table lists this clone with a few counts. The chain combines TRBV30 with TRBJ2-5; D may be TRBD1 (6 bases). Germline-derived CDR1 and CDR2 are GTSNPN and SVGIG (reference sequence). The germline V and J ends were trimmed by 4 bases and 2 bases, with 17 bases remaining between them. This CDR3 region has 15 residues. CDR3 bases: TGTGCCTGGACCGTTGGGGGCCAGCGTCAAGAGACCCAGTACTTC. Its protein product is CAWTVGGQRQETQYF.

There are a few counts of this clone. The chain has TRBV19 and TRBJ1-1; weak D call: TRBD1 (6 bases). The V end was cut by 7 bases, the J end by 0 bases, with 15 bases between. This CDR3 spans 15 amino acids. Per germline, CDR1 LNHDA and CDR2 SQIVND (reference sequence). The CDR3 sequence is CASKESGGVNTEAFF. The CDR3 nucleotides read TGTGCCAGTAAAGAATCGGGGGGCGTGAACACTGAAGCTTTCTTT.

This clone was observed a handful of times. V gene TRBV18 combines with J gene TRBJ2-5, with D hard to call. The CDR3 is made up of 14 amino acids. Trimming removed 1 base at V and 3 bases at J, with 9 bases between. Germline V gene data show CDR1 as KGHSH and CDR2 as LQKENI. The CDR3 DNA is TGTGCCAGCTCACCACGGCATAACAAAGAGACCCAGTACTTC. Its protein product is CASSPRHNKETQYF.

The chain links TRBV4-1 to TRBJ2-1; perhaps D is TRBD1 or TRBD2 (5 bases each). The V and J ends lost 2 bases and 1 base respectively, with 15 bases between them. The germline V gene encodes CDR1 MGHRA and CDR2 YSYEKL. The length of the CDR3 is 17 residues. The CDR3 reads CASSQTRDQTSYNEQFF. CDR3 coding DNA: TGCGCCAGCAGCCAAACCCGGGACCAAACTTCCTACAATGAGCAGTTCTTC.

This clone showed up just a few times. The chain recombines TRBV7-9 with TRBJ2-7; 7 nucleotides align to TRBD1. The trim removed 0 bases at V and 3 bases at J, leaving 8 bases unmatched. The CDR3 spans 16 residues. Germline loops: CDR1 SEHNR, CDR2 FQNEAQ (reference sequence). CDR3 in DNA: TGTGCCAGCAGCTTAGCGGGGACAGTTGGGTACTACGAGCAGTACTTC. It is translated as CASSLAGTVGYYEQYF.

CDR3 sequence reads: CASSLGGVDQPQHF. CDR3 in DNA: TGTGCCAGCAGCTTAGGAGGAGTGGACCAGCCCCAGCATTTT. The chain couples TRBV7-9 to TRBJ1-5; D call uncertain. This CDR3 is 14 amino acids long. The ends were cut back, 1 base at V and 7 bases at J, with 11 bases in the middle. Germline V lookup: CDR1 SEHNR, CDR2 FQNEAQ (reference sequence). The whole variable domain, remainder taken from reference TRBV7-9 and TRBJ1-5, is DTGVSQNPRHKITKRGQNVTFRCDPISEHNRLYWYRQTLGQGPEFLTYFQNEAQLEKSRLLSDRFSAERPKGSFSTLEIQRTEQGDSAMYLCASSLGGVDQPQHFGDGTRLSIL.

The chain is built from TRBV5-1 and TRBJ2-1; TRBD1 aligns across 7 bases. The V gene's germline CDR1 is SGHRS and CDR2 YFSETQ. V was clipped by 0 bases and J by 4 bases; unmatched bases: 4. The CDR3 totals 15 residues. The CDR3 DNA sequence: TGCGCCAGCAGCTTGGTTGAGGGGGCATACAATGAGCAGTTCTTC. Its protein is CASSLVEGAYNEQFF. Filled out from reference TRBV5-1 and TRBJ2-1, the complete variable domain reads KAGVTQTPRYLIKTRGQQVTLSCSPISGHRSVSWYQQTPGQGLQFLFEYFSETQRNKGNFPGRFSGRQFSNSRSEMNVSTLELGDSALYLCASSLVEGAYNEQFFGPGTRLTVL.

This chain connects TRBV7-2 to TRBJ2-7, with 11 bases that match TRBD1. The CDR3 covers 15 residues. The V gene end was trimmed by 3 bases and the J gene end by 2 bases; junction bases not matched to a gene: 3. Per germline, CDR1 SGHTA and CDR2 FQGNSA. The chain's CDR3 is CASSLRTGGPYEQYF. The CDR3 nucleotides are TGTGCCAGCAGCTTGCGGACAGGGGGCCCCTACGAGCAGTACTTC.

In DNA form, the CDR3 reads TGTGCCAGCAGCGGAGACAGGGGTGGGAGGGGCTACACCTTC. Amino acid sequence: CASSGDRGGRGYTF. The V call is TRBV9, the J call TRBJ1-2, with TRBD1 identical over 8 bases. The CDR3 runs to 14 residues. J gave up 8 bases and V 3 bases, and 9 bases lay outside the gene matches. Looked up from germline, CDR1 is SGDLS and CDR2 is YYNGEE.

The CDR3 coding sequence is TGCGCCAGCGGGGAACCAGGGGTTCCCTATGGCTACACCTTC. This sequence encodes CASGEPGVPYGYTF. The rearrangement uses TRBV5-1 and TRBJ1-2; tentatively, D is TRBD1 (6 bases). The CDR3 totals 14 residues. V shed 7 bases and J shed 4 bases, with 17 bases lying between them. Germline V lookup: CDR1 SGHRS, CDR2 YFSETQ.

The chain has TRBV2 and TRBJ1-5, with D possibly matching TRBD1 (5 bases). Germline values: CDR1 SNHLY, CDR2 FYNNEI. V shed 5 bases and J shed 2 bases, with 10 bases lying between them. The CDR3 length is 14 residues. CDR3 region: CASSWGDGNQPQHF. The DNA for the CDR3 is TGTGCCAGCAGTTGGGGGGACGGCAATCAGCCCCAGCATTTT.

This clone was counted a few times. CDR3 nucleotides: TGCGCCAGCAGCCTGGAATCAGTACAGGGTTATGGCTACACCTTC. Its translation is CASSLESVQGYGYTF. The chain is built from TRBV5-1 and TRBJ1-2; perhaps TRBD1 as D (6 bases). CDR1 is SGHRS, CDR2 YFSETQ, per germline. The CDR3 consists of 15 residues. V dropped 4 bases and J dropped 5 bases, with 18 bases sitting between them.

The rearrangement links TRBV18 to TRBJ2-7; no firm D call. V gave up 8 bases and J gave up 6 bases, with 8 bases separating them. The CDR3 runs 10 residues. Germline values: CDR1 KGHSH, CDR2 LQKENI. DNA for the CDR3: TGTGCCAGCGCCTCTAGCGAGCAGTACTTC. Translating gives CASASSEQYF.

This clone was seen a handful of times. The V and J genes are TRBV7-2 and TRBJ1-5; 7 bases align to TRBD1. V was clipped by 5 bases and J by 2 bases; unmatched bases: 3. Germline loops: CDR1 SGHTA, CDR2 FQGNSA. The CDR3 is made up of 14 amino acids. The CDR3 spells CASSQTGGNQPQHF. The CDR3 nucleotides are TGTGCCAGCAGCCAAACAGGGGGCAATCAGCCCCAGCATTTT.

Comment on this clone: Other DNA sequences of this sample code for an identical CDR3. The chain joins TRBV9 to TRBJ2-3; weak D call: TRBD2 (6 bases). Per germline, CDR1 SGDLS and CDR2 YYNGEE. There are 15 residues in the CDR3. The V end was cut by 2 bases, the J end by 0 bases, with 10 bases between. CDR3: CASSVLGTSTDTQYF. CDR3 sequence (DNA): TGTGCCAGCAGCGTTCTAGGGACTAGCACAGATACGCAGTATTTT.

This clone has just a few counts. This chain uses TRBV5-1 with TRBJ2-5; either TRBD1 or TRBD2 may fit D (5 bases each). Trimming left V 6 bases short and J 4 bases short, with 22 bases between. CDR1 SGHRS and CDR2 YFSETQ come from the germline V gene. The CDR3 loop spans 16 amino acids. CDR3 sequence reads: CASNPEASLRGETQYF. CDR3 in DNA: TGCGCCAGCAACCCGGAGGCTAGCCTTAGGGGAGAGACCCAGTACTTC. Complete variable domain (other parts from reference TRBV5-1 and TRBJ2-5): KAGVTQTPRYLIKTRGQQVTLSCSPISGHRSVSWYQQTPGQGLQFLFEYFSETQRNKGNFPGRFSGRQFSNSRSEMNVSTLELGDSALYLCASNPEASLRGETQYFGPGTRLLVL.

A few counts support this clone. The genes are TRBV4-3 and TRBJ2-3, with TRBD2 matching over 11 bases. V lost 3 bases to trimming and J lost 7 bases; unmatched junction nucleotides: 6. The germline CDR1 and CDR2 sequences are LGHNA and YSLEER. CDR3 size: 15 residues. The CDR3 spells CASSQAGTSGYTQYF. CDR3 coding DNA: TGCGCCAGCAGCCAGGCCGGGACTAGCGGATATACGCAGTATTTT.

In its sample, this clone was seen a few times. The chain carries TRBV15 and TRBJ2-1; 8 bases align to TRBD1. There are 18 residues in the CDR3. V lost 5 bases and J lost 7; bases outside the gene matches: 19. The germline gives CDR1 LNHNV, CDR2 YYDKDF (reference sequence). In nucleotides, the CDR3 is TGTGCCACCAGCTCTCGGAGATTGTGGACAGGGCAAGCGAATGAGCAGTTCTTC. Translated, it gives CATSSRRLWTGQANEQFF.

This clone has only a few counts. The chain joins TRBV20-1 to TRBJ1-5; unclear D gene. The CDR3 extends over 11 amino acids. Trimming shortened V by 3 bases and J by 6 bases, and 6 bases separated the two germline ends. The germline CDR1 and CDR2 sequences are DFQATT and SNEGSKA (reference sequence). CDR3 nucleotide sequence: TGCAGTGCTAGTTCCTCTCAGCCCCAGCATTTT. This encodes CSASSSQPQHF.

This clone was detected once. This chain connects TRBV5-1 to TRBJ2-7; 7 positions match TRBD1. CDR1 is SGHRS, CDR2 YFSETQ, per germline. The CDR3 length is 15 residues. Trimming removed 2 bases from V and 3 bases from J; junction bases left unmatched: 8. The CDR3 spells CASSFPGQSYYEQYF. The CDR3 nucleotides are TGCGCCAGCAGCTTCCCGGGACAGAGCTACTACGAGCAGTACTTC. Complete variable domain (other parts from reference TRBV5-1 and TRBJ2-7): KAGVTQTPRYLIKTRGQQVTLSCSPISGHRSVSWYQQTPGQGLQFLFEYFSETQRNKGNFPGRFSGRQFSNSRSEMNVSTLELGDSALYLCASSFPGQSYYEQYFGPGTRLTVT.

This clone came up a few times. The V gene is TRBV7-2, the J gene TRBJ2-3; D is undetermined. The germline V and J ends were trimmed by 0 bases and 0 bases, with 13 bases remaining between them. The CDR3 is 17 residues long. The germline V gene encodes CDR1 SGHTA and CDR2 FQGNSA. The CDR3 is CASSLAVWQASTDTQYF. CDR3 bases: TGTGCCAGCAGCTTAGCCGTGTGGCAGGCGAGCACAGATACGCAGTATTTT.

The genes are TRBV7-3 and TRBJ1-1; D gene uncertain. Per the germline V gene, CDR1 is SGHTA and CDR2 is FQGTGA. The length of the CDR3 is 14 residues. The V gene lost 1 base and the J gene lost 0 bases, with 6 bases spanning the gap. Written as DNA, the CDR3 is TGTGCCAGCAGCTTAAAAGGGATGAACACTGAAGCTTTCTTT. It specifies CASSLKGMNTEAFF. The full variable domain, completed using reference TRBV7-3 and TRBJ1-1, is GAGVSQTPSNKVTEKGKYVELRCDPISGHTALYWYRQSLGQGPEFLIYFQGTGAADDSGLPNDRFFAVRPEGSVSTLKIQRTERGDSAVYLCASSLKGMNTEAFFGQGTRLTVV.

V is TRBV4-2 and J is TRBJ2-1; 9 bases align to TRBD2. The CDR3 loop spans 17 amino acids. V was clipped by 5 bases and J by 8 bases; unmatched bases: 16. Germline V CDR1 and CDR2: LGHNA, YNFKEQ. This CDR3 is CASSAYPFAGGFDEQFF. The DNA of the CDR3 is TGTGCCAGCAGCGCTTACCCCTTTGCGGGGGGGTTCGATGAGCAGTTCTTC.

This clone has just a few counts. J is TRBJ2-1 and V is TRBV4-2, with 7 bases that match TRBD2. V shed 1 base and J 7 bases; nucleotides not matched to a gene: 10. Germline-derived CDR1 and CDR2 are LGHNA and YNFKEQ. This CDR3 region has 16 residues. The CDR3 sequence: CASSQVGGSVGNEQFF. For the CDR3, the DNA is TGTGCCAGCAGCCAAGTTGGCGGGAGTGTAGGGAATGAGCAGTTCTTC.

This clone was counted between two and nine times. This chain links TRBV25-1 with TRBJ1-1, with 7 bases aligning to TRBD1. This CDR3 is 15 amino acids long. CDR1 is MGHDK and CDR2 is SYGVNS in the germline V gene. J was trimmed by 1 base and V by 3 bases; bases with no gene match: 5. DNA for the CDR3: TGTGCCAGCAGTGATCACAGGGGTACGAACACTGAAGCTTTCTTT. Amino acid sequence: CASSDHRGTNTEAFF.

CDR3 in amino acids: CASSNPGAYEQYF. Here the CDR3 DNA reads TGTGCCAGCAGCAACCCAGGGGCCTACGAGCAGTACTTC. This chain connects TRBV7-6 to TRBJ2-7; D perhaps matches TRBD1 (6 bases). This CDR3 is 13 amino acids long. CDR1 is SGHVS, CDR2 FNYEAQ, per germline. V was shortened by 5 bases and J by 2 bases, with 10 bases between the two germline ends.

The V and J genes are TRBV10-3 and TRBJ1-1; TRBD1 might be the D (5 bases). Deletions cut 6 bases from V and 4 bases from J, with 15 bases between. The CDR3 spans 14 residues. Per the germline V gene, CDR1 is ENHRY and CDR2 is SYGVKD. CDR3 nucleotides: TGTGCCATCAGCGGAGACAGAAGATCCACTGAAGCTTTCTTT. This sequence encodes CAISGDRRSTEAFF.